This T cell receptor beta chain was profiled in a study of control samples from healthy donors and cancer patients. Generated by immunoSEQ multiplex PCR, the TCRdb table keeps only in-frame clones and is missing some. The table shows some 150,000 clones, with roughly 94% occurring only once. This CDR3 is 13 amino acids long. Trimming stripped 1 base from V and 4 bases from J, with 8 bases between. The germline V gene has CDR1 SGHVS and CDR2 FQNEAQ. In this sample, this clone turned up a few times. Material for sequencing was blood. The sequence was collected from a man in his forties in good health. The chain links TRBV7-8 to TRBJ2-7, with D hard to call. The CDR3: CASSLVVSYEQYF. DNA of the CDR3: TGTGCCAGCAGCTTAGTCGTGTCTTACGAGCAGTACTTC.